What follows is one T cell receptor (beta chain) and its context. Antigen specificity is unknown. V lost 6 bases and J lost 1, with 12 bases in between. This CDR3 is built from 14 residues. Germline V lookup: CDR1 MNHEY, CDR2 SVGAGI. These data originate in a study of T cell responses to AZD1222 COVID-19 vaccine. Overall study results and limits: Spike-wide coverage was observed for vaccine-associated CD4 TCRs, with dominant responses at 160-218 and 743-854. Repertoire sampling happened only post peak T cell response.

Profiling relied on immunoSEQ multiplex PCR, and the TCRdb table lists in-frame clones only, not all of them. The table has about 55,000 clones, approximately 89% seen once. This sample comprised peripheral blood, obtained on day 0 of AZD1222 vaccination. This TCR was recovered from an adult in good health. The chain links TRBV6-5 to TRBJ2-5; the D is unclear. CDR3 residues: CASSLNGLQETQYF. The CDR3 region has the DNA TGTGCCAGCAGCTTAAATGGGCTCCAAGAGACCCAGTACTTC.